One sample yielded the 3 T cell receptor beta chains listed below, sequenced in a study of OX40 agonist ivuxolimab in advanced cancers. Assay used: immunoSEQ multiplex PCR; TCRdb lists only in-frame clones, some missing. The sample consists of around 25,000 clones, approximately 85% of them appearing once. The sample was CD4+ or CD8+ T cells sorted from blood, taken in a trial of the OX40 agonist ivuxolimab. Receptors originate from an adult with an advanced solid tumor such as melanoma, head and neck, liver or kidney cancer.

The chain uses TRBV7-8 and TRBJ1-6; possibly TRBD1 for D (5 bases). The CDR3 totals 15 residues. V shed 2 bases and J shed 7 bases, with 12 bases lying between them. Looked up from germline, CDR1 is SGHVS and CDR2 is FQNEAQ. CDR3 DNA: TGTGCCAGCAGCTTATCTGCAGGGAGGAATTCACCCCTCCACTTT. The encoded protein is CASSLSAGRNSPLHF. The full variable domain, rest sourced from reference TRBV7-8 and TRBJ1-6, is GAGVSQSPRYKVAKRGQDVALRCDPISGHVSLFWYQQALGQGPEFLTYFQNEAQLDKSGLPSDRFFAERPEGSVSTLKIQRTQQEDSAVYLCASSLSAGRNSPLHFGNGTRLTVT.

Notes on this clone: The junction and the germline gene differ at one end; a read error may be behind it. CDR3 sequence reads: CASSDSMSTDTQYF. CDR3 nucleotide sequence: TGTGCCAGCAGTGACTCTATGAGCACAGATACGCAGTATTTT. The chain is built from TRBV6-5 and TRBJ2-3; no clear D. Germline values: CDR1 MNHEY, CDR2 SVGAGI. The CDR3 is 14 amino acids.

This clone showed up just a few times. The V gene is TRBV7-9, the J gene TRBJ1-1, with D unclear. There are 11 residues in the CDR3. From germline, CDR1 is SEHNR and CDR2 FQNEAQ (reference sequence). Trimming shortened V by 1 base and J by 8 bases, and 5 bases separated the two germline ends. The CDR3 is CASSLEREAFF. The CDR3 DNA is TGTGCCAGCAGCTTAGAACGAGAAGCTTTCTTT.